Following are 3 T cell receptor beta chains from one sample sequenced in a study of PD-L1 blockade in urothelial cancer. TCRdb's copy holds only in-frame clones and misses some; the assay was immunoSEQ multiplex PCR. This sample yields 30,000 or so clones, of which around 75% are seen a single time; approximately 2% belongs to the top ten. Sequencing used PBMCs, obtained around atezolizumab (anti-PD-L1) treatment. These receptors all stem from a man aged 45-65 years with urothelial cancer.

This clone was found once. J is TRBJ2-5 and V is TRBV5-6, with D perhaps matching TRBD1 (6 bases). The germline CDR1 and CDR2 sequences are SGHDT and YYEEEE. The CDR3 contains 14 residues. V lost 4 bases, J lost 1 base, and 11 bases lay in between. The CDR3 reads CASSTTGLQETQYF. CDR3 DNA: TGTGCCAGCAGCACGACAGGCCTCCAAGAGACCCAGTACTTC.

This chain uses TRBV11-2 with TRBJ2-3, with 11 bases fitting TRBD2. With 1 base clipped from V and 0 bases from J, the junction kept 6 bases outside the gene matches. Germline V gene lookup returns CDR1 SGHAT and CDR2 FQNNGV. CDR3 length equals 18 residues. The CDR3 DNA is TGTGCCAGCAGCTTAGGGGCGCTAGCGGGGGGAAGCACAGATACGCAGTATTTT. Its translation is CASSLGALAGGSTDTQYF.

This clone appeared a few times. This chain uses TRBV9 with TRBJ1-5; TRBD1 matches 10 bases. CDR3 length equals 15 residues. Germline V gene lookup returns CDR1 SGDLS and CDR2 YYNGEE. Trimming removed 4 bases from V and 4 bases from J; junction bases left unmatched: 5. This chain's CDR3 is CASSMGQGLNQPQHF. CDR3 nucleotide sequence: TGTGCCAGCAGCATGGGACAGGGGTTGAATCAGCCCCAGCATTTT.